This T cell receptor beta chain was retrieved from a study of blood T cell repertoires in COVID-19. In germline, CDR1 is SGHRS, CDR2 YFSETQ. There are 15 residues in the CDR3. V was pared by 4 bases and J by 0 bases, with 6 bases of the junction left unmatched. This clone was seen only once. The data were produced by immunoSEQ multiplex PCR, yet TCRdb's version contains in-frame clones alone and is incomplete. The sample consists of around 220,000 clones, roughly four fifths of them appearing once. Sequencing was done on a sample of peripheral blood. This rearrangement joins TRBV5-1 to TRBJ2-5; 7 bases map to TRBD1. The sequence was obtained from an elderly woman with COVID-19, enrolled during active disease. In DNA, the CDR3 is TGCGCCAGCAGCCCCGGGACAGCGTACCAAGAGACCCAGTACTTC. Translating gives CASSPGTAYQETQYF.